These T cell receptor beta chains were read from a single sample in a study of cytomegalovirus exposure and HLA in healthy donors. The data were produced by immunoSEQ multiplex PCR, yet TCRdb's version contains in-frame clones alone and is incomplete. The data contain 150,000 to 200,000 clones, 79% of them singletons. Sequencing input: PBMCs. These receptors were taken from a woman aged 40-49 years in good health and CMV-seronegative. The CDR3 runs from the conserved cysteine through the conserved F or W. A D gene is named only where the DNA matches it firmly. Expanded clones are given a class, and other clones once, few, many or no size at all.

cdr3_length: 11; clone_size: NA; d_call: NA; j_call: TRBJ2-1; v_call: TRBV2; cdr3_aa: CASSRDNEQFF; cdr3_nt: TGTGCCAGCAGTCGGGACAATGAGCAGTTCTTC
cdr3_length: 15; clone_size: NA; d_call: TRBD2; j_call: TRBJ2-3; v_call: TRBV6-5; cdr3_aa: CASSTSGISTDTQYF; cdr3_nt: TGTGCCAGCAGTACTAGCGGGATCAGCACAGATACGCAGTATTTT
cdr3_length: 12; clone_size: NA; d_call: TRBD1; j_call: TRBJ2-7; v_call: TRBV5-1; cdr3_aa: CASSLDRAEQYF; cdr3_nt: TGCGCCAGCAGTCTAGACAGGGCCGAGCAGTACTTC
cdr3_length: 11; clone_size: once; d_call: NA; j_call: TRBJ1-2; v_call: TRBV20-1; cdr3_aa: CSASPTDGYTF; cdr3_nt: TGCAGTGCTAGTCCGACAGATGGCTACACCTTC
cdr3_length: 12; clone_size: NA; d_call: NA; j_call: TRBJ2-1; v_call: TRBV18; cdr3_aa: CASSPGSNEQFF; cdr3_nt: TGTGCCAGCTCACCTGGTAGCAATGAGCAGTTCTTC
cdr3_length: 15; clone_size: NA; d_call: NA; j_call: TRBJ1-4; v_call: TRBV5-1; cdr3_aa: CASSLGGRTNEKLFF; cdr3_nt: TGCGCCAGCAGCTTGGGGGGCAGAACTAATGAAAAACTGTTTTTT
cdr3_length: 14; clone_size: NA; d_call: NA; j_call: TRBJ2-7; v_call: TRBV28; cdr3_aa: CASNQQGSSYEQYF; cdr3_nt: TGTGCCAGCAATCAACAGGGAAGCTCCTACGAGCAGTACTTC
cdr3_length: 14; clone_size: NA; d_call: TRBD1; j_call: TRBJ2-1; v_call: TRBV7-9; cdr3_aa: CASSLGQGADEQFF; cdr3_nt: TGTGCCAGCAGCTTGGGACAGGGGGCCGATGAGCAGTTCTTC
cdr3_length: 14; clone_size: NA; d_call: NA; j_call: TRBJ1-3; v_call: TRBV6-5; cdr3_aa: CASARVTTGNTIYF; cdr3_nt: TGTGCCAGCGCCAGGGTAACAACTGGAAACACCATATATTTT
cdr3_length: 15; clone_size: once; d_call: TRBD2; j_call: TRBJ2-1; v_call: TRBV9; cdr3_aa: CASSAEGRELNEQFF; cdr3_nt: TGTGCCAGCAGCGCCGAGGGGCGGGAGTTAAATGAGCAGTTCTTC
cdr3_length: 16; clone_size: NA; d_call: TRBD1; j_call: TRBJ2-7; v_call: TRBV7-2; cdr3_aa: CASSPRWGTASYEQYF; cdr3_nt: TGTGCCAGCAGCCCCCGCTGGGGGACAGCCTCCTACGAGCAGTACTTC
cdr3_length: 16; clone_size: NA; d_call: TRBD1; j_call: TRBJ1-1; v_call: TRBV27; cdr3_aa: CASRPGTGSLGTEAFF; cdr3_nt: TGTGCCAGCAGACCCGGGACAGGGTCCCTCGGCACTGAAGCTTTCTTT
cdr3_length: 12; clone_size: NA; d_call: NA; j_call: TRBJ1-3; v_call: TRBV29-1; cdr3_aa: CSASGTGNTIYF; cdr3_nt: TGCAGCGCCTCAGGGACTGGAAACACCATATATTTT
cdr3_length: 14; clone_size: NA; d_call: NA; j_call: TRBJ2-3; v_call: TRBV29-1; cdr3_aa: CSVGPRGVTDTQYF; cdr3_nt: TGCAGCGTAGGCCCCAGGGGTGTTACAGATACGCAGTATTTT
cdr3_length: 13; clone_size: once; d_call: TRBD2; j_call: TRBJ2-7; v_call: TRBV4-2; cdr3_aa: CASSQSKGLVAYF; cdr3_nt: TGTGCCAGCAGCCAATCCAAGGGACTAGTCGCATACTTC
cdr3_length: 15; clone_size: NA; d_call: NA; j_call: TRBJ1-1; v_call: TRBV6-4; cdr3_aa: CASRMSQNLGTEAFF; cdr3_nt: TGTGCCAGCAGGATGTCACAGAACTTGGGCACTGAAGCTTTCTTT
cdr3_length: 18; clone_size: NA; d_call: NA; j_call: TRBJ1-2; v_call: TRBV7-9; cdr3_aa: CASSLAVGGQSGAYGYTF; cdr3_nt: TGTGCCAGCAGCTTAGCAGTCGGTGGGCAAAGCGGTGCATATGGCTACACCTTC
cdr3_length: 15; clone_size: few; d_call: TRBD2; j_call: TRBJ2-7; v_call: TRBV4-3; cdr3_aa: CASSQGWGGTVEQYF; cdr3_nt: TGCGCCAGCAGCCAAGGTTGGGGGGGGACGGTCGAGCAGTACTTC
cdr3_length: 14; clone_size: NA; d_call: TRBD1; j_call: TRBJ2-7; v_call: TRBV18; cdr3_aa: CASSPGQGSYEQYF; cdr3_nt: TGTGCCAGCTCACCGGGACAGGGCTCCTACGAGCAGTACTTC
cdr3_length: 19; clone_size: NA; d_call: TRBD2; j_call: TRBJ2-7; v_call: TRBV18; cdr3_aa: CASSPERTSGISNVHEQYF; cdr3_nt: TGTGCCAGCTCACCAGAACGTACTAGCGGGATTTCGAACGTCCACGAGCAGTACTTC
cdr3_length: 13; clone_size: NA; d_call: NA; j_call: TRBJ2-7; v_call: TRBV7-7; cdr3_aa: CASSSADSYEQYF; cdr3_nt: TGTGCTAGCAGCTCGGCGGACAGCTACGAGCAGTACTTC
cdr3_length: 14; clone_size: once; d_call: NA; j_call: TRBJ2-4; v_call: TRBV2; cdr3_aa: CASRLQVAKNIQYF; cdr3_nt: TGTGCCAGCAGGTTACAGGTCGCCAAAAACATTCAGTACTTC
cdr3_length: 17; clone_size: NA; d_call: TRBD2; j_call: TRBJ2-1; v_call: TRBV11-3; cdr3_aa: CASSSLAGGSSYNEQFF; cdr3_nt: TGTGCCAGCAGCTCCCTAGCGGGTGGGAGCTCCTACAATGAGCAGTTCTTC
cdr3_length: 13; clone_size: NA; d_call: TRBD1; j_call: TRBJ2-7; v_call: TRBV18; cdr3_aa: CASSRDSLREQYF; cdr3_nt: TGTGCCAGCTCTCGGGACAGCTTACGCGAGCAGTACTTC
cdr3_length: 12; clone_size: NA; d_call: NA; j_call: TRBJ1-1; v_call: TRBV30; cdr3_aa: CAWREGGAEAFF; cdr3_nt: TGTGCCTGGAGGGAAGGGGGGGCCGAAGCTTTCTTT
cdr3_length: 16; clone_size: NA; d_call: NA; j_call: TRBJ2-3; v_call: TRBV14; cdr3_aa: CASSQAFGGRTDTQYF; cdr3_nt: TGTGCCAGCAGCCAAGCATTTGGAGGGAGGACAGATACGCAGTATTTT
cdr3_length: 14; clone_size: NA; d_call: NA; j_call: TRBJ2-7; v_call: TRBV7-2; cdr3_aa: CASSFGTLTYEQYF; cdr3_nt: TGTGCCAGCAGCTTTGGGACTCTTACCTACGAGCAGTACTTC
cdr3_length: 15; clone_size: NA; d_call: NA; j_call: TRBJ2-3; v_call: TRBV7-2; cdr3_aa: CASSLAGRDTDTQYF; cdr3_nt: TGTGCCAGCAGCTTAGCGGGGCGGGACACAGATACGCAGTATTTT
cdr3_length: 14; clone_size: once; d_call: NA; j_call: TRBJ1-5; v_call: TRBV4-1; cdr3_aa: CASGETGGNQPQHF; cdr3_nt: TGCGCCAGCGGGGAAACGGGGGGCAATCAGCCCCAGCATTTT
cdr3_length: 15; clone_size: NA; d_call: TRBD1; j_call: TRBJ2-7; v_call: TRBV4-1; cdr3_aa: CASSQTGTGDYEQYF; cdr3_nt: TGCGCCAGCAGCCAAACCGGGACAGGGGACTACGAGCAGTACTTC
cdr3_length: 12; clone_size: few; d_call: NA; j_call: TRBJ1-1; v_call: TRBV6-6; cdr3_aa: CASRAGYTEAFF; cdr3_nt: TGTGCCAGCAGAGCAGGGTACACTGAAGCTTTCTTT
cdr3_length: 13; clone_size: NA; d_call: NA; j_call: TRBJ1-1; v_call: TRBV6-5; cdr3_aa: CASAKGQNTEAFF; cdr3_nt: TGTGCCAGCGCTAAGGGACAGAACACTGAAGCTTTCTTT
cdr3_length: 14; clone_size: NA; d_call: NA; j_call: TRBJ1-2; v_call: TRBV23-1; cdr3_aa: CASSHRRGIGGYTF; cdr3_nt: TGCGCCAGCAGTCATCGTCGGGGGATAGGTGGCTACACCTTC
cdr3_length: 15; clone_size: NA; d_call: NA; j_call: TRBJ1-3; v_call: TRBV5-1; cdr3_aa: CASTPGVTSGNTIYF; cdr3_nt: TGCGCCAGCACCCCGGGGGTTACCTCTGGAAACACCATATATTTT
cdr3_length: 15; clone_size: NA; d_call: TRBD1; j_call: TRBJ1-6; v_call: TRBV19; cdr3_aa: CASTSTGGAGSPLHF; cdr3_nt: TGTGCCAGTACCTCGACAGGGGGCGCAGGTTCACCCCTCCACTTT
cdr3_length: 12; clone_size: NA; d_call: NA; j_call: TRBJ1-1; v_call: TRBV7-9; cdr3_aa: CASKHGNTEAFF; cdr3_nt: TGTGCCAGCAAGCACGGGAACACTGAAGCTTTCTTT
cdr3_length: 16; clone_size: NA; d_call: NA; j_call: TRBJ2-1; v_call: TRBV2; cdr3_aa: CASSPSRAGYYNEQFF; cdr3_nt: TGTGCCAGCAGTCCCTCCAGGGCGGGATACTACAATGAGCAGTTCTTC
cdr3_length: 14; clone_size: NA; d_call: NA; j_call: TRBJ1-1; v_call: TRBV7-9; cdr3_aa: CASSLGRGDTEAFF; cdr3_nt: TGTGCCAGCAGCTTAGGCCGGGGGGACACTGAAGCTTTCTTT
cdr3_length: 11; clone_size: NA; d_call: NA; j_call: TRBJ2-1; v_call: TRBV5-1; cdr3_aa: CASRGINEQFF; cdr3_nt: TGCGCCAGCCGGGGGATCAATGAGCAGTTCTTC
cdr3_length: 11; clone_size: NA; d_call: NA; j_call: TRBJ1-5; v_call: TRBV28; cdr3_aa: CATRGVQPQHF; cdr3_nt: TGTGCCACCCGGGGGGTTCAGCCCCAGCATTTT